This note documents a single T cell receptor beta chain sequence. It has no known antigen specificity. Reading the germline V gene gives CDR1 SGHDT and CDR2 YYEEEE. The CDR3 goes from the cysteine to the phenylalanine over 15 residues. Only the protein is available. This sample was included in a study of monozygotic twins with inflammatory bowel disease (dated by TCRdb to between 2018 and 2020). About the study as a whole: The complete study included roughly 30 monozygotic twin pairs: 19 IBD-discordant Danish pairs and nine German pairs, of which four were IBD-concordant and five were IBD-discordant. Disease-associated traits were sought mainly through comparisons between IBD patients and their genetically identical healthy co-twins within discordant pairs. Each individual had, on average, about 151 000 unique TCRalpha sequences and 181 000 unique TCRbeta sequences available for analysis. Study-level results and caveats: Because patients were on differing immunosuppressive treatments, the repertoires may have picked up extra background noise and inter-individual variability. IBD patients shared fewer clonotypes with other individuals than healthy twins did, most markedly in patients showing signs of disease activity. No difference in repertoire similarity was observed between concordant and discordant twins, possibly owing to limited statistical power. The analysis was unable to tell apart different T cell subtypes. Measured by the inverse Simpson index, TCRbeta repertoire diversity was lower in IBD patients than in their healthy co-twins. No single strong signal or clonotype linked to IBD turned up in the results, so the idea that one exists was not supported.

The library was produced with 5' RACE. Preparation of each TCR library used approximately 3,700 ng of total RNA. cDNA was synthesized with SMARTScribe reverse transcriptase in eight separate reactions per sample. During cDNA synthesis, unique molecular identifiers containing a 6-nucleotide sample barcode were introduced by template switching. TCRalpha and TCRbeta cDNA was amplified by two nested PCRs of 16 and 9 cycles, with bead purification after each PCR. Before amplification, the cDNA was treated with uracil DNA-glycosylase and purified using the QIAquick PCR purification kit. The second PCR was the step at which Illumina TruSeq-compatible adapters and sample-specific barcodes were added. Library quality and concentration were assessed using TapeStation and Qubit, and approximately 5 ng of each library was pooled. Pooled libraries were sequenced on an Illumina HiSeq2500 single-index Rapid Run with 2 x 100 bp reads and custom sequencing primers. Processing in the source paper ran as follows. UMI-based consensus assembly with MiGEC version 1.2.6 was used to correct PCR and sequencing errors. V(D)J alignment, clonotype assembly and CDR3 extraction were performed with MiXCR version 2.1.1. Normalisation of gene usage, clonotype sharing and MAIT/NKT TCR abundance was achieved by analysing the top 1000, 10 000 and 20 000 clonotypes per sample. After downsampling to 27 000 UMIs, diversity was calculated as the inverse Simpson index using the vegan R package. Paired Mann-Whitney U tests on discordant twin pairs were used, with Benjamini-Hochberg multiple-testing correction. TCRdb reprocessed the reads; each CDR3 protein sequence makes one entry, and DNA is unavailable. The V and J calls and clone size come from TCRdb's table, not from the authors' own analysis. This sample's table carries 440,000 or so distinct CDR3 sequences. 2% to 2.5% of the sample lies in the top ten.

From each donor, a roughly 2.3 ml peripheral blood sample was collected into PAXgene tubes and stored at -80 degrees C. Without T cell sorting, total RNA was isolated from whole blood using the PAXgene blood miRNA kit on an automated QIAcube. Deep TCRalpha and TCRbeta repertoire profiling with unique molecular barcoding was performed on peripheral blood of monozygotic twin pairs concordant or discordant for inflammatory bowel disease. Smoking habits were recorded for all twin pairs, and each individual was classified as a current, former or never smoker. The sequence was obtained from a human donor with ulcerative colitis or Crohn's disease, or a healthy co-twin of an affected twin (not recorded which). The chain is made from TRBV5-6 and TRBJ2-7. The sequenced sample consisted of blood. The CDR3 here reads CASSLGTAPSYEQYF.